This T cell receptor beta chain was documented in a study of cytomegalovirus exposure and HLA in healthy donors. Overall study findings and caveats: With further analysis later on, most CMV-associated TCR beta chains appeared HLA-restricted. Researchers left out some V segments, among them TRBV6-2 and TRBV6-3, as indistinguishable. A few chains linked to CMV were shown in vitro to be specific for CMV antigens.

Points on this clone: No antigen is known for it. Other DNA sequences from this sample encode an identical CDR3 as well.

The germline gives CDR1 SGHDN, CDR2 FVKESK. Trimming left V 6 bases short and J 6 bases short, with 14 bases between. This CDR3 spans 13 amino acids. The PCR contained 60 Vbeta and 13 Jbeta primers. Only in-frame clones appear in the TCRdb table, and some are missing; sequencing was by immunoSEQ multiplex PCR. Here the sample spans some 160,000 clones, approximately 84% being singletons. The receptor's source is a woman aged 40 to 50 in good health and CMV-seropositive. The chain links TRBV14 to TRBJ1-1, with D uncertain. The material sequenced was PBMCs. The CDR3 DNA is TGTGCCAGCAGTCCTACCGGGATTGCTGAAGCTTTCTTT. Residues: CASSPTGIAEAFF. Together with reference TRBV14 and TRBJ1-1, the CDR3 gives the full variable domain: EAGVTQFPSHSVIEKGQTVTLRCDPISGHDNLYWYRRVMGKEIKFLLHFVKESKQDESGMPNNRFLAERTGGTYSTLKVQPAELEDSGVYFCASSPTGIAEAFFGQGTRLTVV.